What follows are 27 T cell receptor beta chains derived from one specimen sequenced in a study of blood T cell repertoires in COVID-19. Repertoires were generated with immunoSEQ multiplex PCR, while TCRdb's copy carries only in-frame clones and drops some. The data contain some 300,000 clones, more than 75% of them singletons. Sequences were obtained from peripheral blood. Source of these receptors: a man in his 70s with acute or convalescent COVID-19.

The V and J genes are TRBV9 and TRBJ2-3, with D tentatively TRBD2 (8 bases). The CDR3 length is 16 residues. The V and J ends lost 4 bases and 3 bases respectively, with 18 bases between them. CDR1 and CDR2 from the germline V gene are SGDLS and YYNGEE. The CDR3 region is CASSPDAGGQTDTQYF. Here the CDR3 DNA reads TGTGCCAGCAGCCCCGACGCGGGGGGACAGACAGATACGCAGTATTTT. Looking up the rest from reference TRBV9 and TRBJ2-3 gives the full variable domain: DSGVTQTPKHLITATGQRVTLRCSPRSGDLSVYWYQQSLDQGLQFLIQYYNGEERAKGNILERFSAQQFPDLHSELNLSSLELGDSALYFCASSPDAGGQTDTQYFGPGTRLTVL.

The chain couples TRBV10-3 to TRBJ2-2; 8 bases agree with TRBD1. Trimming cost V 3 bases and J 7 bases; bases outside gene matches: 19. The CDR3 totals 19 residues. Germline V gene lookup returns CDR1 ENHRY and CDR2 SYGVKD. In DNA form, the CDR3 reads TGTGCCATCAGTGACGGCGCAGGGGGCGCTTCGGCTTTCCACGGGGAGCTGTTTTTT. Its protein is CAISDGAGGASAFHGELFF.

CDR3 region: CASSYSTSGRTYQETQYF. For the CDR3, the DNA is TGTGCCAGCAGTTACAGTACTAGCGGGAGGACGTACCAAGAGACCCAGTACTTC. The genes are TRBV6-2 or TRBV6-3 and TRBJ2-5, with 12 bases fitting TRBD2. CDR1 MNHEY and CDR2 SVGEGT come from the germline V gene. Trimming removed 2 bases from V and 0 bases from J; junction bases left unmatched: 7. This CDR3 contains 18 residues.

The CDR3: CASSLGAGVGDTF. CDR3 DNA: TGCGCCAGCAGCTTGGGCGCAGGGGTCGGCGACACCTTC. V and J are TRBV5-1 and TRBJ1-2, with a weak D call TRBD1 (6 bases). CDR1 SGHRS and CDR2 YFSETQ come from the germline V gene. Trimming stripped 0 bases from V and 12 bases from J, with 15 bases between. This CDR3 comprises 13 residues.

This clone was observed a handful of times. Written as DNA, the CDR3 is TGTGCCAGCAGTCCCTGGGACAGAAGTAATCAGCCCCAGCATTTT. Translation gives CASSPWDRSNQPQHF. V is TRBV27 and J is TRBJ1-5; 7 bases map to TRBD1. This CDR3 is 15 amino acids long. Germline lookup yields CDR1 MNHEY and CDR2 SMNVEV (reference sequence). Unmatched junction bases numbered 8, after V lost 5 bases and J lost 4 bases.

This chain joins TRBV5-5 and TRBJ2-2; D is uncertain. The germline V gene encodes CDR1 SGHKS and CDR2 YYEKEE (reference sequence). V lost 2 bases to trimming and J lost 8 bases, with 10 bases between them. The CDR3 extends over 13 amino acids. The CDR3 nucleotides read TGTGCCAGCAGCTTTTCTCTTACTGGGGAGCTGTTTTTT. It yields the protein CASSFSLTGELFF.

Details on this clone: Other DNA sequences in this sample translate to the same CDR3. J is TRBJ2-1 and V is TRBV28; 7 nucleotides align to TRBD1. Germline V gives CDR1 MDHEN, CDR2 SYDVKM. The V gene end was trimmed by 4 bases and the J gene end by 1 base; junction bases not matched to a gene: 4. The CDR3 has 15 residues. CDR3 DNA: TGTGCCAGCAGTTCACCGGGACAGTCCTACAATGAGCAGTTCTTC. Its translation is CASSSPGQSYNEQFF. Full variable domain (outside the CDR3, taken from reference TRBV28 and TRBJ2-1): DVKVTQSSRYLVKRTGEKVFLECVQDMDHENMFWYRQDPGLGLRLIYFSYDVKMKEKGDIPEGYSVSREKKERFSLILESASTNQTSMYLCASSSPGQSYNEQFFGPGTRLTVL.

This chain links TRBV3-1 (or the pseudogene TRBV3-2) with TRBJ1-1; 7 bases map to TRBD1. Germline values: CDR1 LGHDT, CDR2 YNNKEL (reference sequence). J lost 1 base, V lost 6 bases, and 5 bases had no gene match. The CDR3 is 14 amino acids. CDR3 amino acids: CASRPGTENTEAFF. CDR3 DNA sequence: TGTGCCAGCAGACCCGGGACAGAGAACACTGAAGCTTTCTTT.

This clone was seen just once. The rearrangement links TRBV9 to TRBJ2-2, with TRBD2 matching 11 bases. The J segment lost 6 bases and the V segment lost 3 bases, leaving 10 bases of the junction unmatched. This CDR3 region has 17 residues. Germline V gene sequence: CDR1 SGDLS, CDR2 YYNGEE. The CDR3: CASSASPTSGTAGELFF. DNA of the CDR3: TGTGCCAGCAGCGCCTCACCGACTAGCGGGACTGCCGGGGAGCTGTTTTTT.

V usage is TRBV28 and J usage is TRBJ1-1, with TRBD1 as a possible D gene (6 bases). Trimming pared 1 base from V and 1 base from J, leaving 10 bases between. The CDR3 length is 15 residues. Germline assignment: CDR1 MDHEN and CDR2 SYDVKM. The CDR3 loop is CASSLSAGENTEAFF. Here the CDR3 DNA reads TGTGCCAGCAGTTTATCAGCAGGGGAGAACACTGAAGCTTTCTTT.

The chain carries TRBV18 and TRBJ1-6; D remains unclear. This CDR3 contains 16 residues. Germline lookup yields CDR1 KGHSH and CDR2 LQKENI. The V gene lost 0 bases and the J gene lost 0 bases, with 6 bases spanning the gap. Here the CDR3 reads CASSPPGSSYNSPLHF. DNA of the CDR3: TGTGCCAGCTCACCACCCGGGAGCTCCTATAATTCACCCCTCCACTTT. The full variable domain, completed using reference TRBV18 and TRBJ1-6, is NAGVMQNPRHLVRRRGQEARLRCSPMKGHSHVYWYRQLPEEGLKFMVYLQKENIIDESGMPKERFSAEFPKEGPSILRIQQVVRGDSAAYFCASSPPGSSYNSPLHFGNGTRLTVT.

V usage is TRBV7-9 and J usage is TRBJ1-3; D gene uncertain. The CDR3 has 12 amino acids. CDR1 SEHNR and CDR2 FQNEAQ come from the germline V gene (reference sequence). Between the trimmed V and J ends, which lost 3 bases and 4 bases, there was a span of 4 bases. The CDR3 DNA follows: TGTGCCAGCAGCTTCCCAGGAAACACCATATATTTT. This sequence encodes CASSFPGNTIYF.

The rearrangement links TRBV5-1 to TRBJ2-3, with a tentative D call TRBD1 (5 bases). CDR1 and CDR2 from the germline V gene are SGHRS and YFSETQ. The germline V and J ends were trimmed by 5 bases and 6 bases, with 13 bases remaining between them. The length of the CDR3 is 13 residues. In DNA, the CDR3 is TGCGCCAGCAGGCGCAGGGTACCGGATACGCAGTATTTT. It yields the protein CASRRRVPDTQYF.

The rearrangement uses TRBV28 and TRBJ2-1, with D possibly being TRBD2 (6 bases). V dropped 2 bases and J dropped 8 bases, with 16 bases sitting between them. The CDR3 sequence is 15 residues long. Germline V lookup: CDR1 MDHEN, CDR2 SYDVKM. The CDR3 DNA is TGTGCCAGCAGTTTAGCGGGGCTAGCAATGCATGAGCAGTTCTTC. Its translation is CASSLAGLAMHEQFF.

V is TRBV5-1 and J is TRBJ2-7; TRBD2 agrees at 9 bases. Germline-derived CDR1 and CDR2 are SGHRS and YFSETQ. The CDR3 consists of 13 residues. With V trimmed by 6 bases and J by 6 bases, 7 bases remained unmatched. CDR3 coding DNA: TGCGCCAGCAATAGCGGGGGCAGTACCGAGCAGTACTTC. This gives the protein CASNSGGSTEQYF.

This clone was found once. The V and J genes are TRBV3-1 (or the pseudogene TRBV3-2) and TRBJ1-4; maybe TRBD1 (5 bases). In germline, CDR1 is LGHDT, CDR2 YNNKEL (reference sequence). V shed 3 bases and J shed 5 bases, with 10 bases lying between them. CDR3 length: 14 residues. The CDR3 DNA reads TGTGCCAGCAGCCATCAGGGTTACAATGAAAAACTGTTTTTT. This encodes CASSHQGYNEKLFF.

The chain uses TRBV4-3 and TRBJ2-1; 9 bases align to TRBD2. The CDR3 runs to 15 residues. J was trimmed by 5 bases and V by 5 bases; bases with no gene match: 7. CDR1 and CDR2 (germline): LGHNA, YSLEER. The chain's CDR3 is CASSYSGSNDNEQFF. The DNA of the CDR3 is TGCGCCAGCAGCTATAGCGGGAGCAACGACAATGAGCAGTTCTTC.

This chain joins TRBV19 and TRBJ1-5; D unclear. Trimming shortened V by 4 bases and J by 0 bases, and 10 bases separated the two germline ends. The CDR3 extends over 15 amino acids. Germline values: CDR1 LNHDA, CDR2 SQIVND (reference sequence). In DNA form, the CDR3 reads TGTGCCAGTAGTACGCAGGATAATAGCAATCAGCCCCAGCATTTT. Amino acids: CASSTQDNSNQPQHF.

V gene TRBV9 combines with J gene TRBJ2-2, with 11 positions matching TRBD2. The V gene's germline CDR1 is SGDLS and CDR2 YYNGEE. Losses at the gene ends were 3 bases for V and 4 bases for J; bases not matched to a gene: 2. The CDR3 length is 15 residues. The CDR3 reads CASSATSGSTGELFF. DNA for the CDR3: TGTGCCAGCAGCGCAACTAGCGGGAGCACCGGGGAGCTGTTTTTT.

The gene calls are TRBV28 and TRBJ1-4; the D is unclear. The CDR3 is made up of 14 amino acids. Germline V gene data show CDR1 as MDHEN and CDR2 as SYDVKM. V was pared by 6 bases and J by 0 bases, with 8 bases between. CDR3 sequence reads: CASSTASTNEKLFF. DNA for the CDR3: TGTGCCAGCAGCACAGCATCAACTAATGAAAAACTGTTTTTT.

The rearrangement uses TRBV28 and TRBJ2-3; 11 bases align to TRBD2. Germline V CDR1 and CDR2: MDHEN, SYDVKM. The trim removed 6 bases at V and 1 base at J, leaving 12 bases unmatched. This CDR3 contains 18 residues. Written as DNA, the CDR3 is TGTGCCAGCAGCAGTCCCCCCGGGACTAGCGGACGCACAGATACGCAGTATTTT. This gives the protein CASSSPPGTSGRTDTQYF.

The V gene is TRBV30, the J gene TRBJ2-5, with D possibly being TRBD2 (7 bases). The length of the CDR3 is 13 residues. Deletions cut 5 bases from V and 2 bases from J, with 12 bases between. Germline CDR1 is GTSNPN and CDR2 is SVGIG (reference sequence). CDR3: CAWDGGPQETQYF. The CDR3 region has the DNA TGTGCCTGGGACGGGGGGCCTCAAGAGACCCAGTACTTC.

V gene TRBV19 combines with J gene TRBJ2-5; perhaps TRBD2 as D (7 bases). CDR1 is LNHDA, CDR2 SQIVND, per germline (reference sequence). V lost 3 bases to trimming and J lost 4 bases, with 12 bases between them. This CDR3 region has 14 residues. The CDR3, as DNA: TGTGCCAGTAGTATGCAGGGGAGGGGAGAGACCCAGTACTTC. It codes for CASSMQGRGETQYF.

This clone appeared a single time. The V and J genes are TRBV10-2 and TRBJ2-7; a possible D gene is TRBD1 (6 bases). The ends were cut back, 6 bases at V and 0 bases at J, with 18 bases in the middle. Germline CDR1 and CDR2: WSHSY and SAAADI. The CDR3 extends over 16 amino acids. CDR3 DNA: TGCGCCAGCAGCGACCCCCGCTGGGACATCTCCTACGAGCAGTACTTC. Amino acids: CASSDPRWDISYEQYF.

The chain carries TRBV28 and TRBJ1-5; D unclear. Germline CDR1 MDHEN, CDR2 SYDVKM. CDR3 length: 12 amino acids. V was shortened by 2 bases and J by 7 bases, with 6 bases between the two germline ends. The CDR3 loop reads CASSLTRQPQHF. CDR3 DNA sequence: TGTGCCAGCAGTTTAACCAGACAGCCCCAGCATTTT.

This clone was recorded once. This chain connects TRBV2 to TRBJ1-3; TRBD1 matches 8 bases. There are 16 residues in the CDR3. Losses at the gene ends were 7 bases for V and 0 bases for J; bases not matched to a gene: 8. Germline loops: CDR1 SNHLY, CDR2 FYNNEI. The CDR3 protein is CASTRDRSYSGNTIYF. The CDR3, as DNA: TGTGCCAGCACACGGGACAGGTCGTACTCTGGAAACACCATATATTTT.

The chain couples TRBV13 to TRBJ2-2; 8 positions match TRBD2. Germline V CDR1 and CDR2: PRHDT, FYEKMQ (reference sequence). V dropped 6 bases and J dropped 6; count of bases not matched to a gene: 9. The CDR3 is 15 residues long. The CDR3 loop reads CASSVGGAVSGELFF. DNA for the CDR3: TGTGCCAGCAGTGTCGGGGGGGCAGTCTCCGGGGAGCTGTTTTTT.